In this sample, the clone carrying this T cell receptor (beta chain) turned up a few times. Its matching antigen is unknown. At sampling all donors were nominally healthy, likely with unrecorded immune exposures. This specimen belongs to a study of cytomegalovirus exposure and HLA in healthy donors. The PCR made use of 60 Vbeta and 13 Jbeta primers. This table comes from immunoSEQ multiplex PCR, and its TCRdb copy is limited to in-frame clones, with some not included. Among about 180,000 clones listed, about 79% were seen once. Study results and caveats: In a later analysis, several top co-occurrence clusters appeared linked to parvovirus B19, influenza, CMV and Epstein-Barr virus. Versus the roughly 690-donor mean, an Asian-associated ancestry cluster reportedly showed fewer N-insertions in a later analysis. The authors judged a highly shared variant cluster likely a sequencing artifact.

Germline trimming cut 6 bases from V and 2 bases from J; bases unmatched to any gene: 10. The germline CDR1 and CDR2 sequences are MDHEN and SYDVKM. CDR3 length: 15 residues. Material: PBMCs. The TCR originated in a man younger than 30 in good health and CMV-seronegative. The chain uses TRBV28 and TRBJ2-7, with TRBD1 identical over 7 bases. CDR3 sequence reads: CASRPTGEGTYEQYF. In nucleotides, the CDR3 is TGTGCCAGCAGGCCAACAGGGGAAGGGACCTACGAGCAGTACTTC.